These 5 T cell receptor beta chains share one sample of origin, sequenced in a study of tumor and adjacent non-tumor tissue in lung cancer. This sample's RNA came from whole unsorted tissue. Three rounds of nested PCR, following a modified ARM-PCR protocol, produced the TCRbeta library. Each CDR3 protein gets one entry after TCRdb re-called the multiplex PCR reads with MiXCR. The sample lists about 93,000 distinct CDR3 sequences, approximately 70% seen once, with around 19% in the top ten. Material: lung tumor tissue. These receptors all come from a man aged 55-75 years with non-small cell lung cancer.

A few counts support this clonotype. This sequence joins TRBV7-9 and TRBJ2-7, with D tentatively TRBD2 (5 bases). The ends were cut back, 3 bases at V and 1 base at J, with 10 bases in the middle. The CDR3 length is 14 residues. Germline lookup yields CDR1 SEHNR and CDR2 FQNEAQ (reference sequence). The CDR3 nucleotides are TGTGCCAGCAGCTTGGCACGGGGTTCCTACGAGCAGTACTTC. This gives the protein CASSLARGSYEQYF.

CDR3 amino acids: CASSASWRAMDTQYF. In DNA, the CDR3 is TGTGCCAGCAGCGCTAGCTGGAGGGCCATGGATACGCAGTATTTT. The chain joins TRBV11-2 to TRBJ2-3, with a possible D match to TRBD2 (6 bases). This CDR3 region has 15 residues. The germline CDR1 and CDR2 sequences are SGHAT and FQNNGV. V dropped 5 bases and J dropped 6 bases, with 18 bases sitting between them.

Only a few counts were recorded for this clonotype. A single base separates this from a much larger clone, so it may be a read error. This chain joins TRBV6-5 and TRBJ2-3; the match to TRBD2 covers 10 bases. The length of the CDR3 is 15 residues. Germline assignment: CDR1 MNHEY and CDR2 SVGAGI. CDR3 in amino acids: CACSSPSGSTDTRYF. In nucleotides, the CDR3 is TGTGCCTGCAGTTCGCCTAGCGGGAGCACAGATACGCGGTATTTT.

A few counts support this clonotype. This chain links TRBV20-1 with TRBJ2-5, with 8 bases lining up with TRBD2. V dropped 2 bases and J dropped 5; count of bases not matched to a gene: 10. CDR3 length equals 15 residues. Per the germline V gene, CDR1 is DFQATT and CDR2 is SNEGSKA (reference sequence). The chain's CDR3 is CSARPHGSGTETQYF. CDR3 DNA sequence: TGCAGTGCTAGACCCCATGGTAGCGGGACCGAGACCCAGTACTTC.

CDR3 amino acids: CASSLYMYTDTQYF. The CDR3 nucleotides read TGTGCCAGCAGCTTGTACATGTACACAGATACGCAGTATTTT. The chain combines TRBV5-4 with TRBJ2-3; D not resolved. The ends were cut back, 1 base at V and 2 bases at J, with 8 bases in the middle. The CDR3 sequence is 14 residues long. Looked up from germline, CDR1 is SGHNT and CDR2 is YYREEE (reference sequence).